This record concerns one T cell receptor (beta chain) sequence. The germline V and J ends were trimmed by 0 bases and 7 bases, with 13 bases remaining between them. The germline gives CDR1 ENHRY, CDR2 SYGVKD. The length of the CDR3 is 15 residues. The data stem from a study of T cell responses to AZD1222 COVID-19 vaccine. Assay: immunoSEQ multiplex PCR; the TCRdb copy retains only in-frame clones and omits some. The repertoire holds 100,000 or so clones, with approximately 91% as singletons. The chain couples TRBV10-3 to TRBJ2-1, with D unresolved. Sequencing used peripheral blood, obtained on day 0 of AZD1222 vaccination. The receptor comes from an adult in good health. The CDR3 DNA is TGTGCCATCAGTGAGTCGGCTAGGGCACAAAATGAGCAGTTCTTC. Amino acids: CAISESARAQNEQFF.